This paragraph covers one T cell receptor (beta chain) sequence. Its antigen remains undetermined. There are no base qualities to consult, and no much larger clone falls within one base. The sample comes from a study of radiotherapy plus CTLA-4 blockade in lung cancer (dated by TCRdb to between 2017 and 2018). A note on the overall study: Among the enrolled patients, around 17% had an objective response, and 25% to 40% reached disease control. What the work shows at the level of the full study, not this receptor alone: After treatment with radiotherapy and ipilimumab, TCR clones that originated in tumors expanded in peripheral blood. Increased serum interferon-beta after radiation, together with early dynamic changes in blood T cell clones, were reported to be the strongest predictors of response.

The study tested focal radiation therapy combined with CTLA-4 blockade (ipilimumab) in patients with chemo-refractory metastatic non-small-cell lung cancer. The CDR3 runs 14 residues from the cysteine to the phenylalanine. This entry keeps only the CDR3 DNA: 42 bases, framed from base 1. The V and J ends are trimmed by 6 bases and 2 bases, leaving 14 bases between them. Via the germline V gene, CDR1 is MNHEY and CDR2 SVGAGI. Library creation used the immunoSEQ multiplex PCR assay. TCRdb retrieved this table from immuneACCESS and kept in-frame rearrangements only. Not all clones are present; in checked studies, unresolved V genes account for under half, and no reason is known for the remainder. Across this sample there are about 90,000 clones, with around 86% seen only once. The top ten clones comprise roughly 15% of the sample.

The material was peripheral blood, obtained from a patient treated with radiotherapy plus ipilimumab. The sequence came from a human donor with non-small cell lung cancer that progressed on radiotherapy plus ipilimumab. The sequence links TRBV6-5 to TRBJ2-7; a tentative D call is TRBD1 (5 bases match). DNA sequence: TGTGCCAGCAGGCCGACAGAACCCCCCTACGAGCAGTACTTC. The translation is CASRPTEPPYEQYF.